This TCR beta chain was retrieved from a study of blood T cell repertoires in COVID-19. The overall study: Sites across the United States, Italy and Spain contributed samples from acute and convalescent COVID-19. T cells, B-cell-depleted T cells, or PBMCs supplied cDNA or gDNA.

The authors' processing: Amplified reference gene primers provided the basis for estimating nucleated cell counts. Libraries were prepared by immunoSEQ multiplex PCR; TCRdb keeps only in-frame clonotypes and omits some of them. D and trimming come from the DNA, and the V and J calls and clone size come from that table. The data hold some 20,000 clones, with 85% observed a single time. Sequenced material: peripheral blood. This clonotype was sampled from a man aged 80 or over with acute or convalescent COVID-19.

The CDR3: CASTRTATNEKLFF. The CDR3 bases are TGTGCCAGTACCCGAACAGCCACTAATGAAAAACTGTTTTTT. The rearrangement links TRBV19 to TRBJ1-4; D is ambiguous. The CDR3 loop spans 14 amino acids. The germline CDR1 and CDR2 sequences are LNHDA and SQIVND (reference sequence). V was pared by 7 bases and J by 2 bases, with 11 bases between.